A selection of T cell receptor beta chains follows, all from one sample in a study of T cell responses to AZD1222 COVID-19 vaccine. Only in-frame clones appear in the TCRdb table, and some are missing; sequencing was by immunoSEQ multiplex PCR. Of more than 110,000 clones listed, 85% to 95% are singletons. This specimen consisted of peripheral blood, obtained on day 0 of AZD1222 vaccination. All receptors derive from an adult in good health. The CDR3 runs from the conserved cysteine through the conserved F or W. The D gene is left open where the match is weak. Clone size appears in some rows only: once, few, many, or a class for an expanded clone.

-,TRBV19,-,TRBJ2-1,CASRIHGGSYNEQFF,TGTGCCAGTAGGATCCATGGGGGCTCCTACAATGAGCAGTTCTTC
-,TRBV4-3,-,TRBJ1-1,CASSQVGLSINEAFF,TGCGCCAGCAGCCAAGTAGGTCTCAGTATAAATGAAGCTTTCTTT
-,TRBV6-5,-,TRBJ2-3,CASSTAGKNTDTQYF,TGTGCCAGCAGTACGGCAGGGAAAAACACAGATACGCAGTATTTT
-,TRBV5-4,TRBD1,TRBJ1-1,CASSFRDRGPEAFF,TGTGCCAGCAGCTTCCGGGACAGGGGGCCTGAAGCTTTCTTT
-,TRBV19,TRBD2,TRBJ2-7,CASSIVGTSIYEQYF,TGTGCCAGTAGTATAGTCGGGACTAGCATCTACGAGCAGTACTTC
-,TRBV11-3,-,TRBJ2-1,CASSLRGEEPNEQFF,TGTGCCAGCAGCCTCAGGGGGGAGGAACCCAATGAGCAGTTCTTC
once,TRBV7-9,-,TRBJ2-1,CASSLAGGHLSSYNEQFF,TGTGCCAGCAGCTTAGCGGGGGGCCACCTGAGCTCCTACAATGAGCAGTTCTTC
few,TRBV30,TRBD2,TRBJ2-1,CACGLSGDYNEQFF,TGTGCCTGTGGACTTAGCGGGGACTACAATGAGCAGTTCTTC
-,TRBV6-5,-,TRBJ1-1,CASSLYSPMNTEAFF,TGTGCCAGCAGTTTGTACTCCCCCATGAACACTGAAGCTTTCTTT
-,TRBV18,TRBD1,TRBJ1-1,CASSPDRGKGTEAFF,TGTGCCAGCTCACCCGACAGGGGAAAAGGGACTGAAGCTTTCTTT
-,TRBV7-2,TRBD2,TRBJ2-3,CASSRVAGGPDTQYF,TGTGCCAGCAGCCGTGTAGCGGGGGGGCCTGATACGCAGTATTTT
-,TRBV14,-,TRBJ2-7,CASSQDTYEQYF,TGTGCCAGCAGCCAAGATACTTACGAGCAGTACTTC
-,TRBV7-7,-,TRBJ2-5,CASSLGGGGAETQYF,TGTGCTAGCAGCTTAGGTGGGGGTGGCGCCGAGACCCAGTACTTC
-,TRBV18,-,TRBJ2-3,CATSGGPTTDTQYF,TGTGCCACCTCTGGAGGGCCCACCACAGATACGCAGTATTTT
-,TRBV2,-,TRBJ2-1,CASSATEEQFF,TGTGCCAGCAGTGCGACGGAGGAGCAGTTCTTC
-,TRBV28,-,TRBJ2-1,CASSGETRGGYNEQFF,TGTGCCAGCAGTGGGGAAACCCGCGGAGGATACAATGAGCAGTTCTTC
few,TRBV12-5,-,TRBJ1-1,CASAVPTEAFF,TGTGCTAGTGCCGTCCCCACTGAAGCTTTCTTT
-,TRBV4-3,-,TRBJ2-3,CASSQYSSTVDTQYF,TGCGCCAGCAGCCAGTACAGTTCCACGGTAGATACGCAGTATTTT
-,TRBV4-1,-,TRBJ1-5,CASSQVTGGGQPQHF,TGCGCCAGCAGCCAAGTAACGGGGGGCGGTCAGCCCCAGCATTTT
-,TRBV5-3,-,TRBJ1-5,CARSLVQGTDQPQHF,TGTGCCAGAAGCTTGGTTCAGGGGACCGATCAGCCCCAGCATTTT
-,TRBV5-1,TRBD1,TRBJ2-7,CASSPGQGESYEQYF,TGCGCCAGCAGCCCGGGACAGGGTGAGTCGTACGAGCAGTACTTC
-,TRBV7-8,-,TRBJ1-2,CASSTRRGANGYTF,TGTGCCAGCAGCACGCGAAGGGGGGCGAATGGCTACACCTTC
-,TRBV18,TRBD1,TRBJ1-1,CASSLQGAGTEAFF,TGTGCCAGCTCATTACAGGGGGCAGGGACTGAAGCTTTCTTT
-,TRBV14,-,TRBJ1-5,CASSPSTQPQHF,TGTGCCAGCAGCCCATCGACTCAGCCCCAGCATTTT
-,TRBV5-4,-,TRBJ1-2,CASSLYGGNGYTF,TGTGCCAGCAGCCTATACGGGGGGAACGGCTACACCTTC
-,TRBV29-1,-,TRBJ2-7,CSVEERDYEQYF,TGCAGCGTTGAAGAACGTGATTACGAGCAGTACTTC
-,TRBV30,-,TRBJ2-7,CAWSWGGAYEQYF,TGTGCCTGGAGTTGGGGGGGCGCCTACGAGCAGTACTTC
-,TRBV19,TRBD1,TRBJ1-2,CASSIWDRGNDYGYTF,TGTGCCAGTAGTATCTGGGACAGGGGGAACGACTATGGCTACACCTTC
-,TRBV6-6,TRBD1,TRBJ1-1,CASSYSNPGTGSVAFF,TGTGCCAGCAGTTACTCTAACCCCGGGACAGGGTCTGTTGCTTTCTTT
-,TRBV7-3,-,TRBJ1-1,CASSLPVGGVVERGTEAFF,TGTGCCAGCAGCTTACCCGTGGGAGGGGTCGTGGAACGAGGCACTGAAGCTTTCTTT
once,TRBV2,-,TRBJ1-2,CASSRVLGGEGYTF,TGTGCCAGCAGTAGGGTTCTGGGTGGGGAAGGCTACACCTTC
-,TRBV2,TRBD1,TRBJ1-1,CASSQDRGDTEAFF,TGTGCCAGCAGTCAGGACAGGGGGGACACTGAAGCTTTCTTT
-,TRBV7-7,-,TRBJ2-1,CASSLDQSNEQFF,TGTGCTAGCAGCTTAGACCAGAGCAATGAGCAGTTCTTC
-,TRBV28,-,TRBJ2-2,CASSFVSELNGELFF,TGTGCCAGCAGTTTTGTATCGGAGCTCAACGGGGAGCTGTTTTTT
-,TRBV5-6,-,TRBJ2-7,CASSLEGGRFGEQYF,TGTGCCAGCAGCTTGGAGGGGGGCCGGTTTGGCGAGCAGTACTTC
-,TRBV15,-,TRBJ1-2,CATSTQDRFYTF,TGTGCCACCAGCACTCAAGACCGGTTCTACACCTTC
-,TRBV5-1,TRBD1,TRBJ2-7,CASRGTGTEQYF,TGCGCCAGCAGAGGGACAGGGACCGAGCAGTACTTC
few,TRBV24-1,-,TRBJ2-2,CATSEVGVPGELFF,TGTGCCACCAGTGAGGTGGGGGTTCCCGGGGAGCTGTTTTTT
-,TRBV18,-,TRBJ1-4,CASTRQNEKLFF,TGTGCCAGCACTCGGCAGAATGAAAAACTGTTTTTT
-,TRBV6-5,-,TRBJ1-2,CASTMIGQGGYGYTF,TGTGCCAGCACCATGATCGGGCAGGGCGGCTATGGCTACACCTTC
-,TRBV19,-,TRBJ1-2,CASSRAQGRGASYGYTF,TGTGCCAGTAGTAGGGCCCAGGGTCGAGGAGCCTCCTATGGCTACACCTTC